Shown below are 15 T cell receptor beta chains from a single sample sequenced in a study of regulatory T cells in long-lasting Graves disease. To make TCR beta libraries, researchers used iRepertoire HTBI primers and Arm-PCR of CDR3 regions. TCRdb analysed the multiplex PCR reads with MiXCR anew, one entry per CDR3 protein. This table holds roughly 400,000 distinct CDR3 sequences, over 14% found once. The time point here: newly diagnosed GD, antithyroid drugs for less than 3 months. Researchers made the TCR library from RNA that was extracted from PBMCs. These data were also filed under a second study, of T cells in Graves' hyperthyroidism and ophthalmopathy.

The starting material was peripheral blood mononuclear cells (PBMCs), obtained at new diagnosis, from a patient treated with antithyroid drugs. The source is a woman in her thirties or forties with Graves disease.

Only a few counts were recorded for this clonotype. This chain joins TRBV6-1 and TRBJ2-7, with TRBD1 identical over 8 bases. V was clipped by 6 bases and J by 7 bases; unmatched bases: 11. Germline CDR1 and CDR2: MNHNS and SASEGT. The CDR3 contains 14 residues. The DNA for the CDR3 is TGTGCCAGCAGACCTAGGACAGGGCTGGTGGAGCAGTACTTC. Its protein product is CASRPRTGLVEQYF.

In this sample, this clonotype turned up a few times. This chain's CDR3 is CASSIDQTSFNIQYF. The CDR3 DNA reads as TGTGCCAGTAGTATCGACCAGACTAGCTTCAACATTCAGTACTTC. The chain uses TRBV19 and TRBJ2-4, with 7 bases that match TRBD2. CDR1 and CDR2 (germline): LNHDA, SQIVND (reference sequence). This CDR3 has 15 amino acids. The V and J ends lost 3 bases and 7 bases, in that order; junction bases with no gene match: 9.

This clonotype has ten or more counts. The V call is TRBV9, the J call TRBJ1-5; D is possibly TRBD1 (5 bases). The CDR3 contains 15 residues. Trimming cost V 4 bases and J 4 bases, with 15 bases left between them. Germline assignment: CDR1 SGDLS and CDR2 YYNGEE. CDR3 nucleotides: TGTGCCAGCAGCCCGGGTGGGGGGAAGAATCAGCCCCAGCATTTT. It specifies CASSPGGGKNQPQHF.

The genes are TRBV10-3 and TRBJ1-3; 7 bases fit TRBD1. This CDR3 region has 15 residues. V shed 10 bases and J 2 bases; nucleotides not matched to a gene: 11. CDR1 is ENHRY, CDR2 SYGVKD, per germline. CDR3 DNA sequence: TGTGCCAGCAGAGACAGGGAGGCGGCTGGAAACACCATATATTTT. Translated: CASRDREAAGNTIYF.

This clonotype was picked up many times. This rearrangement joins TRBV14 to TRBJ1-1; 7 bases are a match to TRBD1. V trimming: 0 bases; J trimming: 10 bases; junction bases outside the gene matches: 8. Germline CDR1 reads SGHDN; CDR2 reads FVKESK. The CDR3 has 14 residues. DNA for the CDR3: TGTGCCAGCAGCCAAGAGTCAGGACAGGCACGAGCTTTCTTT. Residues: CASSQESGQARAFF.

The chain combines TRBV6-1 with TRBJ1-5; 8 positions match TRBD1. With 5 bases clipped from V and 4 bases from J, the junction kept 22 bases outside the gene matches. Germline CDR1 reads MNHNS; CDR2 reads SASEGT. The CDR3 spans 20 residues. Here the CDR3 DNA reads TGTGCCAGCAGTCACCCACCCCCCACAGGGGGGCCCGTCAGTAATCAGCCCCAGCATTTT. Translation gives CASSHPPPTGGPVSNQPQHF.

This clonotype was seen a handful of times. This chain connects TRBV27 to TRBJ1-1; D ambiguous. The CDR3 loop spans 15 amino acids. Trimming removed 10 bases from V and 3 bases from J, with 21 bases in between. Germline V gene data show CDR1 as MNHEY and CDR2 as SMNVEV (reference sequence). The CDR3 nucleotides read TGTGCCACCACGAGGCATATAGGGAGGGACACTGAAGCTTTCTTT. Translating gives CATTRHIGRDTEAFF.

This clonotype was observed many times. The rearrangement uses TRBV3-1 and TRBJ1-1; D gene ambiguous. The CDR3 runs 13 residues. Per the germline V gene, CDR1 is LGHDT and CDR2 is YNNKEL (reference sequence). V lost 0 bases and J 4 bases, leaving 6 bases between the germline ends. The chain's CDR3 is CASSQDLSTEAFF. CDR3 DNA: TGTGCCAGCAGCCAAGACTTAAGCACTGAAGCTTTCTTT.

This clonotype has a handful of counts. This chain joins TRBV20-1 and TRBJ2-1; 12 nucleotides match TRBD2. Germline CDR1 DFQATT, CDR2 SNEGSKA (reference sequence). V lost 3 bases and J lost 9; bases outside the gene matches: 12. The CDR3 is made up of 16 amino acids. CDR3 nucleotides: TGCAGTGCTAGGCATTTACCTAGCGGGAGGGCCGGTGAGCAGTTCTTC. Amino acid sequence: CSARHLPSGRAGEQFF.

This clonotype was seen ten or more times. The gene calls are TRBV11-2 and TRBJ1-1; D is ambiguous. CDR3 length: 12 amino acids. The V end lost 5 bases, the J end lost 2 bases, and 6 bases lay between the germline ends. Germline values: CDR1 SGHAT, CDR2 FQNNGV. The CDR3 loop reads CASSLPNTEAFF. The CDR3 DNA sequence: TGTGCCAGCAGCCTCCCAAACACTGAAGCTTTCTTT. Based on the CDR3 plus reference TRBV11-2 and TRBJ1-1, the full variable domain is EAGVAQSPRYKIIEKRQSVAFWCNPISGHATLYWYQQILGQGPKLLIQFQNNGVVDDSQLPKDRFSAERLKGVDSTLKIQPAKLEDSAVYLCASSLPNTEAFFGQGTRLTVV.

By frequency in the sample, this clonotype is medium-sized. The chain has TRBV30 and TRBJ1-1; no clear D. V was pared by 0 bases and J by 0 bases, with 8 bases between. In germline, CDR1 is GTSNPN, CDR2 SVGIG (reference sequence). CDR3 length equals 14 residues. CDR3 sequence (DNA): TGTGCCTGGAGTGTAGGACGGTTGAACACTGAAGCTTTCTTT. Translated: CAWSVGRLNTEAFF.

This clonotype showed up many times. An end of the junction differs from the germline gene, which may be a read error. The chain carries TRBV19 and TRBJ1-4; perhaps TRBD1 as D (6 bases). Germline CDR1 LNHDA, CDR2 SQIVND (reference sequence). The CDR3 has 15 residues. The CDR3 nucleotides read TGTGCCAATAGTATCCGGGACACAGGGATCGAAAAACTGTTTTTT. The encoded protein is CANSIRDTGIEKLFF.

This clonotype has ten or more counts. The chain couples TRBV7-9 to TRBJ2-7; 9 bases agree with TRBD1. CDR1 is SEHNR, CDR2 FQNEAQ, per germline (reference sequence). Trimming cost V 3 bases and J 4 bases; bases outside gene matches: 13. This CDR3 region has 17 residues. The DNA for the CDR3 is TGTGCCAGCAGCTTTCCGACCGGGACAGGGAAGGGGTACGAGCAGTACTTC. Its translation is CASSFPTGTGKGYEQYF.

Concerning this clonotype: Germline is not matched at one junction end, which may reflect a read error. V is TRBV6-2 or TRBV6-3 and J is TRBJ2-7, with TRBD2 identical over 14 bases. This CDR3 region has 18 residues. CDR1 and CDR2 (germline): MNHEY, SVGEGT. CDR3 region: CASSNTGTSGRLPYERYF. The CDR3 DNA follows: TGTGCCAGCAGCAACACCGGGACTAGCGGGAGATTACCCTACGAGCGGTACTTC.

Note on this clonotype: A clone one base away is much larger, so this may be a read error. V and J are TRBV7-6 and TRBJ2-1; 8 positions agree with TRBD2. The CDR3 loop spans 16 amino acids. Germline-derived CDR1 and CDR2 are SGHVS and FNYEAQ. The CDR3 DNA reads TGTGCCAGCAGCCCCCTGGGGCGGGAGGTACTCAATGAGCAGTCCTTC. Translation gives CASSPLGREVLNEQSF.